This T cell receptor (beta chain) was observed in a study of T cells in Graves' hyperthyroidism and ophthalmopathy. This clonotype was recorded at least ten times. Newly diagnosed hyperthyroidism patients aged 18 to 65 years had disease lasting under 2 months. On the basis of clinical symptoms, serum thyroxine and TRAb, thyroid ultrasound and orbital computed tomography, diagnoses were made. The J segment lost 6 bases and the V segment lost 6 bases, leaving 10 bases of the junction unmatched. There are 16 residues in the CDR3. CDR1 is MDHEN, CDR2 SYDVKM, per germline. RNA transcripts yielded amplified TCR beta CDR3 regions. The HTBI primer set drove a first-round RT-PCR of the TCR CDR3. Via MiXCR, TCRdb re-called the multiplex PCR reads, giving one row per CDR3 protein. The sample contains about 560,000 distinct CDR3 sequences, 13% to 15% of which appear only once.

The sequence derives from a woman aged 40 to 50 with Graves' hyperthyroidism. This rearrangement joins TRBV28 to TRBJ2-7, with 14 bases lining up with TRBD2. Sequencing was done on a sample of blood. Written as DNA, the CDR3 is TGTGCCAGCAGACCCGGGACTAGCGGGGGACGGGGCGAGCAGTACTTC. This gives the protein CASRPGTSGGRGEQYF.